The 7 T cell receptor beta chains below come from one sample, sequenced in a study of radiotherapy plus CTLA-4 blockade in lung cancer. Produced via immunoSEQ multiplex PCR; TCRdb's table is partial and in-frame only. The table has about 36,000 clones, roughly 72% seen once; the top ten hold roughly 10%. Specimen: peripheral blood, collected from a patient treated with radiotherapy plus ipilimumab. The receptors here all came from a human donor with non-small cell lung cancer who had stable disease on radiotherapy plus ipilimumab.

The rearrangement joins TRBV18 to TRBJ1-2; no clear D. The CDR3 is 13 amino acids. In germline, CDR1 is KGHSH, CDR2 LQKENI. V lost 2 bases to trimming and J lost 2 bases, with 6 bases between them. Here the CDR3 reads CASSPDGNYGYTF. Here the CDR3 DNA reads TGTGCCAGCTCACCAGACGGGAACTATGGCTACACCTTC.

The rearrangement links TRBV5-4 to TRBJ2-5; 11 bases map to TRBD2. The CDR3 runs to 15 residues. V trimming: 4 bases; J trimming: 4 bases; junction bases outside the gene matches: 6. Germline V gene lookup returns CDR1 SGHNT and CDR2 YYREEE (reference sequence). The CDR3 DNA reads as TGTGCCAGCAGCCGTAGCGGGGGGGCGTTAGAGACCCAGTACTTC. It yields the protein CASSRSGGALETQYF.

The genes are TRBV19 and TRBJ2-7; D is perhaps TRBD1 (6 bases). V was clipped by 5 bases and J by 5 bases, with 13 bases between them. Germline assignment: CDR1 LNHDA and CDR2 SQIVND (reference sequence). The CDR3 spans 13 residues. This chain's CDR3 is CASSPRGLNEQYF. The DNA for the CDR3 is TGTGCCAGTAGTCCCAGGGGTCTTAACGAGCAGTACTTC.

This clone appeared a few times. The V gene is TRBV18, the J gene TRBJ2-2, with 7 bases fitting TRBD1. CDR3 length: 15 amino acids. From germline, CDR1 is KGHSH and CDR2 LQKENI. Trimming removed 4 bases from V and 3 bases from J; junction bases left unmatched: 5. CDR3 sequence reads: CASSLAGGYTGELFF. DNA for the CDR3: TGTGCCAGCTCACTGGCAGGGGGATACACCGGGGAGCTGTTTTTT.

This rearrangement joins TRBV30 to TRBJ1-1; D remains ambiguous. With 4 bases removed from V and 0 bases from J, the gap between germline ends came to 12 bases. Germline CDR1 and CDR2: GTSNPN and SVGIG (reference sequence). The CDR3 covers 14 residues. The CDR3 bases are TGTGCCTGGACCCGGGGTTCTATGAACACTGAAGCTTTCTTT. This translates into CAWTRGSMNTEAFF.

The CDR3 loop reads CASRTGGAGELFF. The CDR3, as DNA: TGTGCCAGCAGGACCGGGGGGGCCGGGGAGCTGTTTTTT. The chain has TRBV5-4 and TRBJ2-2, with 8 bases identical to TRBD2. Unmatched junction bases numbered 3, after V lost 5 bases and J lost 6 bases. Per the germline V gene, CDR1 is SGHNT and CDR2 is YYREEE (reference sequence). This CDR3 has 13 amino acids.

The chain combines TRBV5-5 with TRBJ2-7; 12 nucleotides line up with TRBD2. The CDR3 has 16 residues. Germline values: CDR1 SGHKS, CDR2 YYEKEE (reference sequence). V shed 4 bases, J shed 3 bases, and the junction held 8 bases outside the gene matches. The CDR3 is CASSAGGLAGIYEQYF. The CDR3 coding sequence is TGTGCCAGCAGCGCCGGCGGACTAGCGGGGATCTACGAGCAGTACTTC.